This T cell receptor beta chain is from a study of T cell responses to AZD1222 COVID-19 vaccine. Whole-study results and caveats: Spike as a whole was targeted by vaccine-associated CD4 TCRs, dominant at 160-218 and 743-854. It was only after the peak T cell response that any repertoires were sampled. When two AZD1222 doses had been given, Spike-specific TCR breadth and depth rose. Clonal diversity was possibly underestimated, and the donors were mostly white British, with more females.

V was pared by 4 bases and J by 6 bases, with 11 bases between. CDR1 and CDR2 (germline): SGHRS, YFSETQ. This CDR3 comprises 13 residues. Only in-frame clones appear in the TCRdb table, and some are missing; sequencing was by immunoSEQ multiplex PCR. The data hold 150,000 or so clones, with 90% observed a single time. A word on this clone: Its antigen is unidentified.

The sample was peripheral blood, taken on day 0 of AZD1222 vaccination. V gene TRBV5-1 combines with J gene TRBJ2-1, with D maybe TRBD1 (5 bases). This TCR came from an adult in good health. The CDR3 nucleotides are TGCGCCAGCAGCCCAGGACACCTCAATGAGCAGTTCTTC. As protein: CASSPGHLNEQFF.